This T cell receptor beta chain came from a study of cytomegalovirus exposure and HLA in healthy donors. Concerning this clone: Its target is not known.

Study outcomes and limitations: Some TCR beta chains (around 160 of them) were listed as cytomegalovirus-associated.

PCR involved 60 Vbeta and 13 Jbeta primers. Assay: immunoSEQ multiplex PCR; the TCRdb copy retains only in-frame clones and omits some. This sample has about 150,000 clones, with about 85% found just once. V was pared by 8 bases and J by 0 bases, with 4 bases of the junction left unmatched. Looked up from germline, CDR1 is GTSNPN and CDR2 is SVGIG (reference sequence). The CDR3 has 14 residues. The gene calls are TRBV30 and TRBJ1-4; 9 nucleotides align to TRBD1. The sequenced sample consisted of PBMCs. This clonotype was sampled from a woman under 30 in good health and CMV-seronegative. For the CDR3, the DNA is TGTGCCGGACAGGGGATTTCAACTAATGAAAAACTGTTTTTT. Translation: CAGQGISTNEKLFF.